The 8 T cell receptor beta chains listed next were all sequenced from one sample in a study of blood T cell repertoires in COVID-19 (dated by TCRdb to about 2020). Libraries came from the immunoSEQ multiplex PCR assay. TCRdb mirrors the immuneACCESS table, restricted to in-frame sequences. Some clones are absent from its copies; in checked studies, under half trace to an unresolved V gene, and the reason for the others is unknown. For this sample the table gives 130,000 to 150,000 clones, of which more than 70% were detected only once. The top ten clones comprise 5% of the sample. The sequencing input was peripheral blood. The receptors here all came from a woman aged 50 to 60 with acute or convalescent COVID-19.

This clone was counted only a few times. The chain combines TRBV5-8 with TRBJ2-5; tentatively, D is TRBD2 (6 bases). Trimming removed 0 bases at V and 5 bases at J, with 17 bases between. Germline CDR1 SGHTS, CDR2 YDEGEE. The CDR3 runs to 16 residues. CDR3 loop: CASSLGGTNGGETQYF. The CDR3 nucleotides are TGTGCCAGCAGCTTGGGGGGGACCAACGGAGGGGAGACCCAGTACTTC.

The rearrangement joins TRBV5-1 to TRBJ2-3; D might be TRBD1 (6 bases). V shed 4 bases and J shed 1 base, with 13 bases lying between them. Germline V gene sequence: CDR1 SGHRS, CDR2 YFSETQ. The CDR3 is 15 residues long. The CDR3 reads CASSLQGIGTDTQYF. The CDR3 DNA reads TGCGCCAGCAGCCTACAGGGAATTGGCACAGATACGCAGTATTTT.

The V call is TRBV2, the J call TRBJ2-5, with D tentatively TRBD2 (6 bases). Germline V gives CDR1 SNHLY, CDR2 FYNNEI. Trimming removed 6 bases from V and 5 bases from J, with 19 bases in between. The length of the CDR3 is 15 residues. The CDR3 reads CASRFGGLVGETQYF. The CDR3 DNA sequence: TGTGCCAGCAGATTCGGAGGGTTGGTAGGGGAGACCCAGTACTTC.

The DNA of the CDR3 is TGTGCCAGCAGCTTGGACAGACCCTACAATGAGCAGTTCTTC. Protein: CASSLDRPYNEQFF. V and J are TRBV6-2 or TRBV6-3 and TRBJ2-1, with D possibly being TRBD1 (6 bases). This CDR3 is 14 amino acids long. Germline assignment: CDR1 MNHEY and CDR2 SVGEGT. V was trimmed by 6 bases and J by 2 bases, leaving 11 bases between them.

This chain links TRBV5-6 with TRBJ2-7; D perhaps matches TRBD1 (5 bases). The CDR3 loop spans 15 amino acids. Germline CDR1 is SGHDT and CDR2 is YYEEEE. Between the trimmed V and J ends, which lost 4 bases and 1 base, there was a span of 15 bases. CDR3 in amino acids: CASSPDNHPSYEQYF. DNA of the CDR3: TGTGCCAGCAGCCCGGACAATCACCCATCCTACGAGCAGTACTTC.

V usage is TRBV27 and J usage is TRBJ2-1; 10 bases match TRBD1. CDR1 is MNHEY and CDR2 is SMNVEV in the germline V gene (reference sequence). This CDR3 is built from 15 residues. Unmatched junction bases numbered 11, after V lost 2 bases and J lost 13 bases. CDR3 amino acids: CASSLTTGTGARQFF. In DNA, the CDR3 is TGTGCCAGCAGTTTAACCACCGGGACAGGGGCGCGTCAGTTCTTC.

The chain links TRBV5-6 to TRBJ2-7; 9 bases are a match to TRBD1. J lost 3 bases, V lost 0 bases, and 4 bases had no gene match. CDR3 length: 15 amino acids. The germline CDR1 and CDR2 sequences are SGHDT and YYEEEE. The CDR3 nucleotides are TGTGCCAGCAGCTTGGCCGCGACAGGGGGCTACGAGCAGTACTTC. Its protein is CASSLAATGGYEQYF.

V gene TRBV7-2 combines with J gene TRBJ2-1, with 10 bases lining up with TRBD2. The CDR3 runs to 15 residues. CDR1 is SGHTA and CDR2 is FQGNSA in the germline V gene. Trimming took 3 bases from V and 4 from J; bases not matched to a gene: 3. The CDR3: CASSFSGGPYNEQFF. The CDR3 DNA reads TGTGCCAGCAGCTTTAGCGGGGGGCCATACAATGAGCAGTTCTTC. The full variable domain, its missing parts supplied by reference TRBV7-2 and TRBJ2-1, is GAGVSQSPSNKVTEKGKDVELRCDPISGHTALYWYRQSLGQGLEFLIYFQGNSAPDKSGLPSDRFSAERTGGSVSTLTIQRTQQEDSAVYLCASSFSGGPYNEQFFGPGTRLTVL.